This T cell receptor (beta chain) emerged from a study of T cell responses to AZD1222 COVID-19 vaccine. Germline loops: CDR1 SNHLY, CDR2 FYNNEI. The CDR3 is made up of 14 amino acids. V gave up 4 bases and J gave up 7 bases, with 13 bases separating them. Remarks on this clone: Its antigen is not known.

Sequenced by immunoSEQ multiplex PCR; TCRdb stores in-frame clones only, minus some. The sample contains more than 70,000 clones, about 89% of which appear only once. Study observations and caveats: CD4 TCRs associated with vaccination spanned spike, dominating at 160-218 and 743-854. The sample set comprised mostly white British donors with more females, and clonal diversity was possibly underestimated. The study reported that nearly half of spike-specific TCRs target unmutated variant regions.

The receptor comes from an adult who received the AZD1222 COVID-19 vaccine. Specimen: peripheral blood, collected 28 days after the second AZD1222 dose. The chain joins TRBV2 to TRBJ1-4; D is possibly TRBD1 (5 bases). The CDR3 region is CASSGGGWSEKLFF. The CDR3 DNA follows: TGTGCCAGCAGTGGTGGGGGTTGGAGTGAAAAACTGTTTTTT.